The entry below describes one T cell receptor beta chain. V was trimmed by 5 bases and J by 0 bases, leaving 10 bases between them. Germline values: CDR1 GTSNPN, CDR2 SVGIG (reference sequence). The CDR3 loop spans 13 amino acids. This table comes from immunoSEQ multiplex PCR, and its TCRdb copy is limited to in-frame clones, with some not included. The repertoire holds about 1 million clones, with around 76% as singletons. The data were taken from a study of shared clonotypes between healthy human individuals. The genes are TRBV30 and TRBJ1-1, with D perhaps TRBD1 (5 bases). This clonotype was sampled from a man between 18 and 35 years old in good health. Material: memory CD4+ T cells sorted from blood. As for subset: CD45RA-negative fraction. As DNA, the CDR3 is TGTGCCTGGGGGGACCGGATGAACACTGAAGCTTTCTTT. Residues: CAWGDRMNTEAFF.